Each of the 20 T cell receptor beta chains below was sequenced from the same sample in a study of blood T cells in healthy people across ages. A second PCR of roughly 7 to 11 cycles used a sample-barcoded 5' primer and a J-beta primer mix. In TCRdb, the 5' RACE reads were re-called with MiXCR into one record per CDR3 protein. The sample includes approximately 1,100,000 distinct CDR3 sequences, more than 40% of them seen just once. Source material: blood. Receptors originate from an older woman in good health.

This clonotype has a handful of counts. CDR3 region: CSVATGPEQFF. CDR3 nucleotides: TGCAGCGTGGCCACAGGGCCTGAGCAGTTCTTC. The rearrangement joins TRBV29-1 to TRBJ2-1; the D gene is possibly TRBD1 (6 bases). Trimming pared 6 bases from V and 9 bases from J, leaving 12 bases between. Germline V gives CDR1 SQVTM, CDR2 ANQGSEA. The CDR3 is 11 residues long.

The CDR3 is CASSLVGGGSIRETQYF. CDR3 nucleotide sequence: TGTGCCAGCAGCTTGGTTGGGGGCGGGAGCATTAGAGAGACCCAGTACTTC. The V call is TRBV5-5, the J call TRBJ2-7, with D perhaps matching TRBD2 (7 bases). The DNA matches TRBJ2-5 better at its end, which makes the J call doubtful. CDR3 size: 17 residues. Germline lookup yields CDR1 SGHKS and CDR2 YYEKEE (reference sequence).

The rearrangement joins TRBV9 to TRBJ2-3, with 9 bases that match TRBD2. Germline V gives CDR1 SGDLS, CDR2 YYNGEE. The CDR3 has 14 amino acids. Trimming took 3 bases from V and 3 from J; bases not matched to a gene: 2. CDR3 sequence reads: CASSGTSATDTQYF. CDR3 coding DNA: TGTGCCAGCAGCGGGACTAGCGCAACAGATACGCAGTATTTT.

The V call is TRBV19, the J call TRBJ2-3, with 7 nucleotides matching TRBD2. V dropped 10 bases and J dropped 3; count of bases not matched to a gene: 13. The CDR3 contains 15 residues. CDR1 is LNHDA, CDR2 SQIVND, per germline (reference sequence). The CDR3 spells CATRPSGRKTDTQYF. The CDR3 DNA follows: TGTGCCACCCGACCCTCCGGGAGGAAAACAGATACGCAGTATTTT.

The gene calls are TRBV7-9 and TRBJ1-3; the match to TRBD1 covers 7 bases. The CDR3 length is 15 residues. Trimming cost V 5 bases and J 2 bases; bases outside gene matches: 6. Looked up from germline, CDR1 is SEHNR and CDR2 is FQNEAQ (reference sequence). CDR3 region: CASSHTGEAGNTIYF. The CDR3 DNA sequence: TGTGCCAGCAGCCACACAGGGGAGGCTGGAAACACCATATATTTT.

This clonotype was seen only once. The chain recombines TRBV5-6 with TRBJ2-3; 8 nucleotides line up with TRBD1. CDR1 is SGHDT, CDR2 YYEEEE, per germline. V trimming: 4 bases; J trimming: 0 bases; junction bases outside the gene matches: 7. The CDR3 is made up of 16 amino acids. The CDR3: CASSLGDRRSTDTQYF. The CDR3 bases are TGTGCCAGCAGCCTAGGGGACAGGCGGAGCACAGATACGCAGTATTTT.

The chain joins TRBV5-6 to TRBJ1-5; possibly TRBD1 for D (5 bases). The CDR3 extends over 14 amino acids. The V gene lost 4 bases and the J gene lost 4 bases, with 12 bases spanning the gap. CDR1 and CDR2 from the germline V gene are SGHDT and YYEEEE. The CDR3 protein is CASSPGPTNQPQHF. As DNA, the CDR3 is TGTGCCAGCAGCCCGGGACCCACGAATCAGCCCCAGCATTTT.

The V call is TRBV20-1, the J call TRBJ2-7; 8 nucleotides match TRBD2. With V trimmed by 3 bases and J by 6 bases, 7 bases remained unmatched. The CDR3 sequence is 13 residues long. Germline V gives CDR1 DFQATT, CDR2 SNEGSKA (reference sequence). CDR3 loop: CSASRGLGREQYF. The CDR3 DNA reads TGCAGTGCTAGTAGGGGACTAGGACGCGAGCAGTACTTC.

This chain links TRBV12-3 or TRBV12-4 with TRBJ2-1; D may be TRBD2 (5 bases). This CDR3 region has 15 residues. Trimming stripped 4 bases from V and 2 bases from J, with 12 bases between. The CDR3 DNA sequence: TGTGCCAGCAGTTCAGAACCCGGGGCCTACAATGAGCAGTTCTTC. Amino acids: CASSSEPGAYNEQFF.

Worth noting for this clonotype: Possible read error: a much larger clone is one base away. The rearrangement uses TRBV27 and TRBJ2-7; TRBD2 matches 7 bases. Losses at the gene ends were 8 bases for V and 5 bases for J; bases not matched to a gene: 3. The CDR3 covers 11 residues. Germline V gene data show CDR1 as MNHEY and CDR2 as SMNVEV (reference sequence). This CDR3 is CASGRADEQYF. CDR3 nucleotide sequence: TGTGCCAGCGGGAGGGCCGACGAGCAGTACTTC.

The V gene is TRBV9, the J gene TRBJ1-5, with a tentative D call TRBD1 (5 bases). CDR3 length equals 15 residues. Germline V lookup: CDR1 SGDLS, CDR2 YYNGEE. V dropped 0 bases and J dropped 1 base, with 8 bases sitting between them. The CDR3 DNA sequence: TGTGCCAGCAGCGTAGGAGAGGGGAGCAATCAGCCCCAGCATTTT. Translating it yields CASSVGEGSNQPQHF.

This chain links TRBV4-1 with TRBJ1-4, with D perhaps matching TRBD1 (5 bases). The CDR3 sequence is 16 residues long. Germline CDR1 MGHRA, CDR2 YSYEKL. The V end lost 0 bases, the J end lost 3 bases, and 11 bases lay between the germline ends. The CDR3 region has the DNA TGCGCCAGCAGCCAAGAGGGGGGGTTGCCTAATGAAAAACTGTTTTTT. Translating it yields CASSQEGGLPNEKLFF.

This clonotype came up many times. The CDR3, as DNA: TGCGCCAGCAGCGTTGCGCAGCGGAACTCCTACGAGCAGTACTTC. Translating gives CASSVAQRNSYEQYF. The rearrangement joins TRBV5-1 to TRBJ2-7, with D possibly matching TRBD2 (5 bases). Germline values: CDR1 SGHRS, CDR2 YFSETQ. Trimming took off 4 bases at V and 0 bases at J, with 14 bases between the two ends. There are 15 residues in the CDR3.

The rearrangement joins TRBV28 to TRBJ2-7; D is uncertain. This CDR3 is built from 13 residues. The germline CDR1 and CDR2 sequences are MDHEN and SYDVKM. Deletions cut 5 bases from V and 7 bases from J, with 15 bases between. The CDR3 DNA reads as TGTGCCAGCAGTATTCTGTTGGTGGATGAGCAGTACTTC. This translates into CASSILLVDEQYF.

There are a few counts of this clonotype. The chain uses TRBV5-1 and TRBJ2-5; D not resolved. Looked up from germline, CDR1 is SGHRS and CDR2 is YFSETQ. V gave up 3 bases and J gave up 2 bases, with 14 bases separating them. CDR3 size: 15 residues. CDR3 coding DNA: TGCGCCAGCAGCTCCGGAGACCAGTCACAAGAGACCCAGTACTTC. This codes for CASSSGDQSQETQYF.

Comments on this clonotype: One end of the junction varies from germline; a read error may be responsible. This chain connects TRBV11-2 to TRBJ1-6; D gene uncertain. This CDR3 contains 14 residues. CDR1 and CDR2 (germline): SGHAT, FQNNGV. This chain's CDR3 is CASSLALENSPPHF. The CDR3 bases are TGTGCCAGCAGCTTGGCGCTAGAGAATTCACCCCCCCACTTT.

This clonotype turned up a few times. The chain links TRBV7-9 to TRBJ2-4, with D unresolved. The DNA end is more similar to TRBJ2-7, so the J call may be wrong. The CDR3 is 13 amino acids. Germline V gene sequence: CDR1 SEHNR, CDR2 FQNEAQ (reference sequence). The CDR3 is CASSLNSEYEQYF. In nucleotides, the CDR3 is TGTGCCAGCAGCTTAAACAGTGAATACGAGCAGTACTTC.

V and J are TRBV12-3 or TRBV12-4 and TRBJ2-1; TRBD2 might be the D (6 bases). Trimming shortened V by 5 bases and J by 0 bases, and 14 bases separated the two germline ends. The CDR3 has 16 residues. The DNA for the CDR3 is TGTGCCAGCAGTCCCCGGGACTCACGCTCCTACAATGAGCAGTTCTTC. Its protein product is CASSPRDSRSYNEQFF.

With respect to this clonotype: One end of the junction varies from germline; a read error may be responsible. The genes are TRBV5-1 and TRBJ2-7; D possibly corresponds to TRBD1 (5 bases). The CDR3 has 14 residues. CDR1 is SGHRS and CDR2 is YFSETQ in the germline V gene. CDR3 region: CTSSSTASSYEQYF. CDR3 in DNA: TGCACCAGCAGCTCGACAGCCAGCTCCTACGAGCAGTACTTC.

J is TRBJ2-7 and V is TRBV28; 8 bases align to TRBD2. Germline V gives CDR1 MDHEN, CDR2 SYDVKM. This CDR3 comprises 15 residues. The J segment lost 2 bases and the V segment lost 5 bases, leaving 8 bases of the junction unmatched. The CDR3 sequence: CASSLTGLVPYEQYF. The CDR3 coding sequence is TGTGCCAGCAGTCTCACGGGACTAGTTCCCTACGAGCAGTACTTC.